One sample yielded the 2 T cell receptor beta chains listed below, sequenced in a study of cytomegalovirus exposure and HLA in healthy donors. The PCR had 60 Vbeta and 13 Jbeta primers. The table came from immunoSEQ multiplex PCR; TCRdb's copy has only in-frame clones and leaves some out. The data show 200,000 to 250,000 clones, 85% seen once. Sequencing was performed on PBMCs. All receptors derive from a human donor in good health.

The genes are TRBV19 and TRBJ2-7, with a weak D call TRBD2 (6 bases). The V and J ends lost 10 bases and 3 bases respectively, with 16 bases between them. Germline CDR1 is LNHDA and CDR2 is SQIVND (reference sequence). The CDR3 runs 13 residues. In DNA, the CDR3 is TGTGCCACCGGATCGGGGGTTGACTACGAGCAGTACTTC. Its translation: CATGSGVDYEQYF.

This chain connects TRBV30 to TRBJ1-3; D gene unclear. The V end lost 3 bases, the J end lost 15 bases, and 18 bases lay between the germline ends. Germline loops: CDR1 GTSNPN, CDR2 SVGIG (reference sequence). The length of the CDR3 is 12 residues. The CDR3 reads CAWSAGLPGRYF. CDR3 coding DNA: TGTGCCTGGAGCGCCGGACTCCCCGGTCGATATTTT.